This T cell receptor (beta chain) is drawn from a study of regulatory T cells in long-lasting Graves disease. Findings of the study overall: Relative to newly diagnosed Graves' patients, persistent ones had lower TCR diversity.

This clonotype was observed many times. Its antigen is as yet unknown. iRepertoire HTBI primers and Arm-PCR of CDR3 regions built TCR beta libraries. TCRdb analysed the multiplex PCR reads with MiXCR anew, one entry per CDR3 protein. Here the sample spans roughly 490,000 distinct CDR3 sequences, about 20% being singletons. Time point given: persistent/refractory GD, antithyroid drugs over 5 years with positive TRAb. PBMCs provided the RNA from which the TCR library was made. The sample here was peripheral blood mononuclear cells (PBMCs), taken when the disease was refractory, from a patient treated with antithyroid drugs. This sequence was found in a female donor with Graves disease.

The CDR3 DNA is TGTGCCAGCAGCTTAGCGCATGGTAACACTGAAGCTTTCTTT. It specifies CASSLAHGNTEAFF. The rearrangement links TRBV7-2 to TRBJ1-1; the D is unclear. V was trimmed by 0 bases and J by 2 bases, leaving 7 bases between them. Germline assignment: CDR1 SGHTA and CDR2 FQGNSA. The CDR3 is made up of 14 amino acids. The full variable domain, its missing parts supplied by reference TRBV7-2 and TRBJ1-1, is GAGVSQSPSNKVTEKGKDVELRCDPISGHTALYWYRQSLGQGLEFLIYFQGNSAPDKSGLPSDRFSAERTGGSVSTLTIQRTQQEDSAVYLCASSLAHGNTEAFFGQGTRLTVV.